The clone carrying this T cell receptor (beta chain) was counted at least ten times. Building of the TCR beta libraries involved iRepertoire HTBI primers and Arm-PCR of CDR3 regions. MiXCR, run by TCRdb on the multiplex PCR reads, gives a single entry per CDR3 protein. Among about 660,000 distinct CDR3 sequences listed, 25% to 30% were seen once. Sample time point: persistent/refractory GD, antithyroid drugs over 5 years with positive TRAb. Generation of the TCR library employed RNA extracted from PBMCs. The data originate from a study of regulatory T cells in long-lasting Graves disease. The V and J ends lost 1 base and 4 bases, in that order; junction bases with no gene match: 6. CDR3 length equals 15 residues. Germline assignment: CDR1 SNHLY and CDR2 FYNNEI.

The receptor comes from a female donor with Graves disease. Sample: peripheral blood mononuclear cells (PBMCs), taken when the disease was refractory, from a patient treated with antithyroid drugs. The chain employs TRBV2 and TRBJ2-5; 7 nucleotides agree with TRBD2. Written as DNA, the CDR3 is TGTGCCAGCAGTGAAGATGGCGGGAGCGGAGAGACCCAGTACTTC. This codes for CASSEDGGSGETQYF.